These T cell receptor beta chains were read from a single sample in a study of cytomegalovirus exposure and HLA in healthy donors. Here immunoSEQ multiplex PCR was the method, and the copy in TCRdb shows in-frame clones only, minus some. The specimen's table records more than 90,000 clones. The specimen was PBMCs. The receptors here all came from a man aged 30-40 years in good health and CMV-seronegative. CDR3s include the opening cysteine and the closing phenylalanine or tryptophan. The D gene is left open where the match is weak.

j_call | d_call | v_call | cdr3_nt | cdr3_aa
TRBJ2-3 | TRBD2 | TRBV27 | TGTGCCAGCAGTTTTGGGCGGGGGGGCTCCACAGATACGCAGTATTTT | CASSFGRGGSTDTQYF
TRBJ2-1 | . | TRBV6-6 | TGTGCCAGCAACCCCCTGGGCCGCACCATCTACAATGAGCAGTTCTTC | CASNPLGRTIYNEQFF
TRBJ2-2 | TRBD2 | TRBV2 | TGTGCCAGCAGTGAACGGTTAGCGGGGGGACTCACCGGGGAGCTGTTTTTT | CASSERLAGGLTGELFF
TRBJ2-7 | . | TRBV10-3 | TGTGCCATCAGTGATGGGGAAGTGGGTAAAGACTACGAGCAGTACTTC | CAISDGEVGKDYEQYF
TRBJ2-5 | . | TRBV5-1 | TGCGCCAGCAGCCCTGGATCGGGGTACGAAGAGACCCAGTACTTC | CASSPGSGYEETQYF
TRBJ1-2 | . | TRBV2 | TGTGCCAGCAGGGGTACAGGGAGTGGCTACACCTTC | CASRGTGSGYTF
TRBJ2-7 | TRBD1 | TRBV16 | TGTGCCAGCAGCCAATCGTACCAGGGGGCTATCGAGCAGTACTTC | CASSQSYQGAIEQYF
TRBJ2-3 | . | TRBV9 | TGTGCCAGCAGCGTTCTAGCGCCTAGCACAGATACGCAGTATTTT | CASSVLAPSTDTQYF
TRBJ2-7 | TRBD1 | TRBV5-1 | TGCGCCAGCAGCTCCGACAGGGGAGAATACGAGCAGTACTTC | CASSSDRGEYEQYF
TRBJ1-1 | . | TRBV9 | TGTGCCAGCAGCGCGTCTATGATGAACACTGAAGCTTTCTTT | CASSASMMNTEAFF
TRBJ2-6 | TRBD2 | TRBV6-4 | TGTGCCAGCAGTGACGAACGGACTAGCAACTCTGGGGCCAACGTCCTGACTTTC | CASSDERTSNSGANVLTF
TRBJ2-2 | TRBD2 | TRBV7-3 | TGTGCCAGCAGCCCGGGGGGGAGAATTATGGGGACCGGGGAGCTGTTTTTT | CASSPGGRIMGTGELFF
TRBJ1-2 | . | TRBV2 | TGTGCCAGCAGTCTCGACAGCATCTATGGCTACACCTTC | CASSLDSIYGYTF
TRBJ1-1 | . | TRBV6-5 | TGTGCCAGCAGCTCGCGGGCGGTCGGGAACACTGAAGCTTTCTTT | CASSSRAVGNTEAFF
TRBJ2-7 | TRBD2 | TRBV7-2 | TGTGCCAGCAGCCATGGGACTAGCGGCACCCCCTACGAGCAGTACTTC | CASSHGTSGTPYEQYF
TRBJ2-7 | . | TRBV27 | TGTGCCAGCAGGGCACAGGATTACTCCTACGAGCAGTACTTC | CASRAQDYSYEQYF
TRBJ2-7 | . | TRBV2 | TGTGCCAGCAGTGATCAGGGGACCACCGAGCAGTACTTC | CASSDQGTTEQYF
TRBJ2-5 | . | TRBV15 | TGTGCCACCAGCAGAACTAGGGGGGGCCGAGAGACCCAGTACTTC | CATSRTRGGRETQYF
TRBJ2-3 | . | TRBV7-2 | TGTGCCAGCAGCCGAGTTTCTAGCACAGATACGCAGTATTTT | CASSRVSSTDTQYF
TRBJ1-6 | TRBD1 | TRBV30 | TGTGCCTGGAGCGCGACAGGGGCCGCAGGGTCACCCCTCCACTTT | CAWSATGAAGSPLHF
TRBJ1-1 | . | TRBV9 | TGTGCCAGCAGCATCGGGACATCTAACACTGAAGCTTTCTTT | CASSIGTSNTEAFF
TRBJ2-7 | TRBD1 | TRBV5-1 | TGCGCCAGCAGCTTTGGGGGGACAGGGCCCTACGAGCAGTACTTC | CASSFGGTGPYEQYF
TRBJ2-3 | TRBD2 | TRBV7-2 | TGTGCCAGCAGGGATTACTACGGGGGGGCCGGCACAGATACGCAGTATTTT | CASRDYYGGAGTDTQYF
TRBJ1-1 | . | TRBV5-1 | TGCGCCAGCTACCGGGACTCTAAGGGGACTGAAGCTTTCTTT | CASYRDSKGTEAFF
TRBJ2-2 | . | TRBV9 | TGTGCCAGCAGCGTAGGAGGGAACACCGGGGAGCTGTTTTTT | CASSVGGNTGELFF
TRBJ2-7 | TRBD2 | TRBV5-1 | TGCGCCAGCAGCTTAGCGGGGCCATTAGAGGAGCAGTACTTC | CASSLAGPLEEQYF
TRBJ1-1 | . | TRBV20-1 | TGCAGTGCTCCCGAGGTCGGTGAAGCTTTCTTT | CSAPEVGEAFF
TRBJ1-6 | TRBD1 | TRBV7-9 | TGTGCCCAAGGCGAAGGGACAGGTTATAATTCACCCCTCCACTTT | CAQGEGTGYNSPLHF
TRBJ1-6 | . | TRBV7-3 | TGTGCCAGCAGCTACAAGACAGCCAGCGCATATAATTCACCCCTCCACTTT | CASSYKTASAYNSPLHF
TRBJ1-4 | . | TRBV9 | TGTGCCAGCAGCGTAAGGGGCGAAAAACTGTTTTTT | CASSVRGEKLFF
TRBJ2-1 | . | TRBV7-9 | TGTGCCAGCAGCTTAGCGAGCTCCTACAATGAGCAGTTCTTC | CASSLASSYNEQFF
TRBJ2-7 | TRBD1 | TRBV9 | TGTGCCAGCAGCCCAAGGACAGGGGCGTTCTACGAGCAGTACTTC | CASSPRTGAFYEQYF
TRBJ2-5 | . | TRBV5-6 | TGTGCCAGCAGCTTGACGGGGGTGGAGACCCAGTACTTC | CASSLTGVETQYF
TRBJ2-7 | TRBD2 | TRBV5-4 | TGTGCCAGCAGCTTTTCGGGGGGACTCTCCTACGAGCAGTACTTC | CASSFSGGLSYEQYF
TRBJ2-1 | . | TRBV10-3 | TGTGCCATCAGTGGGTCCCAGCATTCGGGGAATGAGCAGTTCTTC | CAISGSQHSGNEQFF
TRBJ2-7 | . | TRBV5-1 | TGCGCCAGCAGCTTGGTCGGGTTCCCCCACTCCTACGAGCAGTACTTC | CASSLVGFPHSYEQYF
TRBJ1-1 | . | TRBV6-4 | TGTGCCAGCAGTGACTCGGCGGACGGGAGCACTGAAGCTTTCTTT | CASSDSADGSTEAFF
TRBJ2-1 | . | TRBV6-6 | TGTGCCAGCAGTGGCCCCCAGGGTTCTCCCTACAATGAGCAGTTCTTC | CASSGPQGSPYNEQFF
TRBJ2-5 | TRBD2 | TRBV5-1 | TGCGCCAGCAGCCCGGGACTAAAAGAAGAGACCCAGTACTTC | CASSPGLKEETQYF
TRBJ2-1 | . | TRBV5-1 | TGCGCCAGCAGCTTGGTTGGGCTAAGCTCCTACAATGAGCAGTTCTTC | CASSLVGLSSYNEQFF
TRBJ2-3 | TRBD2 | TRBV5-6 | TGTGCCAGCAGCTCGGGGACTAGCGGCTCAGATACGCAGTATTTT | CASSSGTSGSDTQYF
TRBJ1-2 | . | TRBV6-4 | TGTGCCAGTCGGGATGGCAGTAACTATGGCTACACCTTC | CASRDGSNYGYTF
TRBJ2-3 | . | TRBV27 | TGTGCCAGCGGGGGGGGCTGGGTATCGGGAACGCAGTATTTT | CASGGGWVSGTQYF
TRBJ2-7 | TRBD2 | TRBV2 | TGTGCCAGCATCTCGTCGCGGGAGGGACCGATGGACGAGCAGTACTTC | CASISSREGPMDEQYF
TRBJ1-5 | TRBD1 | TRBV7-2 | TGTGCCAGCAGCCCGAGACAGGGCCCCGGCAGCAATCAGCCCCAGCATTTT | CASSPRQGPGSNQPQHF
TRBJ2-3 | TRBD2 | TRBV2 | TGTGCCATATCGACTAGCGGGGCGACGAGCACAGATACGCAGTATTTT | CAISTSGATSTDTQYF
TRBJ1-6 | . | TRBV29-1 | TGCAGCGTTGGCACAGGGAGTAATTCACCCCTCCACTTT | CSVGTGSNSPLHF
TRBJ2-6 | . | TRBV27 | TGTGCCACCAAGGTCCGGGGGACGGACTCTGGGGCCAACGTCCTGACTTTC | CATKVRGTDSGANVLTF